Sequencing of this TCR beta chain was carried out in a study of identical twins. Points from the study as a whole: The study found that models underestimated out-of-frame TCR alpha sharing in monozygotic twins.

In TCRdb, the 5' RACE reads were re-called with MiXCR into one record per CDR3 protein. Of hundreds of thousands of distinct CDR3 sequences detected, roughly 10% appear once; the ten largest clones hold 5% to 5.5%. Regarding this clonotype: What it recognizes is unknown.

The CDR3 extends over 13 amino acids. V gave up 3 bases and J gave up 6 bases, with 10 bases separating them. The V gene's germline CDR1 is SGHRS and CDR2 YFSETQ. Sequenced material: memory (CD45RO+) T cells sorted from blood. V usage is TRBV5-1 and J usage is TRBJ2-1, with TRBD2 as a possible D gene (5 bases). The receptor comes from a woman younger than 30 in good health. The CDR3 DNA reads TGCGCCAGCAGCTGGCCTACTAGCAATGAGCAGTTCTTC. This encodes CASSWPTSNEQFF.